This T cell receptor (beta chain) derives from a study of T cells in Graves' hyperthyroidism and ophthalmopathy. Study overall: The authors collected peripheral blood at initial diagnosis, before any treatment.

There were TCR beta CDR3 regions amplified from RNA transcripts. In the first-round RT-PCR of the TCR CDR3, the HTBI primer set was used. In TCRdb, the multiplex PCR reads were re-called with MiXCR into one record per CDR3 protein. Of under 800,000 distinct CDR3 sequences listed, approximately 15% are singletons. Isolation of PBMCs was performed on roughly 9 ml fresh peripheral blood. On this clonotype: The junction departs from the called germline gene at one end, perhaps through a read error.

Sequenced sample: blood. This TCR was sampled from a woman aged 18-35 years with Graves' hyperthyroidism.

CDR3 residues: CASSPNRGGTDTQYF. CDR3 in DNA: TGTGCTAGCAGCCCTAACAGGGGGGGCACAGATACGCAGTATTTT. The chain combines TRBV7-7 with TRBJ2-3; 8 bases are a match to TRBD1. In germline, CDR1 is SSHAT, CDR2 FNYEAQ (reference sequence). The CDR3 runs to 15 residues.